This TCR beta chain was identified in a study of T cells in localized non-small cell lung cancer. The data were produced by immunoSEQ multiplex PCR, yet TCRdb's version contains in-frame clones alone and is incomplete. The top ten hold around 13% of the sample, which has around 2,000 clones, approximately 24% seen once. Germline CDR1 reads LNHDA; CDR2 reads SQIVND (reference sequence). The CDR3 is made up of 12 amino acids. The ends lost 8 bases at V and 9 bases at J; junction bases unmatched: 7. The gene calls are TRBV19 and TRBJ2-7; 10 positions match TRBD2. Specimen: normal lung tissue next to the tumor, collected before any cancer treatment. The origin of this receptor is a woman aged 35-75 years with stage I lung adenocarcinoma. CDR3 coding DNA: TGTGCCAGTGTCGCCGGGACTAGCGTGCAGTACTTC. Its translation is CASVAGTSVQYF.